The clone carrying this T cell receptor (beta chain) appeared many times. Its specificity is not known. Every donor was a healthy person donating bone marrow. Donors were ostensibly healthy at sampling, although undocumented immune exposures were probable. The data are from a study of cytomegalovirus exposure and HLA in healthy donors. Study-level information: Out of 398 genotyped donors, roughly 80% belonged to the Caucasian-associated ancestry cluster.

13 Jbeta primers and 60 Vbeta primers were used for the PCR. Repertoires were generated with immunoSEQ multiplex PCR, while TCRdb's copy carries only in-frame clones and drops some. The profile shows about 130,000 clones, about 86% of them singletons. Trimming left V 4 bases short and J 0 bases short, with 16 bases between. Germline CDR1 is SGHDT and CDR2 is YYEEEE. The CDR3 runs to 16 residues. Regarding the study as a whole: When a later analysis compared HLA-associated TCR beta chains with equally common others, the HLA-associated chains turned out to be more clonally expanded and to have lower generation probabilities.

The specimen was PBMCs. The V call is TRBV5-6, the J call TRBJ1-1; the D is unclear. The TCR comes from a man aged 18 to 30 in good health and CMV-seronegative. The CDR3 protein is CASSPGRSYMNTEAFF. CDR3 nucleotide sequence: TGTGCCAGCAGCCCCGGGAGGTCCTACATGAACACTGAAGCTTTCTTT. Full variable domain (remainder filled in from reference TRBV5-6 and TRBJ1-1): DAGVTQSPTHLIKTRGQQVTLRCSPKSGHDTVSWYQQALGQGPQFIFQYYEEEERQRGNFPDRFSGHQFPNYSSELNVNALLLGDSALYLCASSPGRSYMNTEAFFGQGTRLTVV.